Listed below are T cell receptor beta chains from one sample, sequenced in a study of blood T cell repertoires in COVID-19. Only in-frame clones appear in the TCRdb table, and some are missing; sequencing was by immunoSEQ multiplex PCR. The sample yields roughly 250,000 clones, about 80% seen once. The sequencing sample was made of peripheral blood. The receptors shown here come from a woman aged 80 or over with acute or convalescent COVID-19. CDR3s include the opening cysteine and the closing phenylalanine or tryptophan. Each record gives: D gene, V gene, clone size, J gene, CDR3 DNA, CDR3 protein. A D gene is named only where the DNA matches it firmly. A row's size may be missing; if present it is once, few, many or a size class.

d_call: TRBD2
v_call: TRBV7-8
clone_size: .
j_call: TRBJ2-3
cdr3_nt: TGTGCCAGCAGCTTGTTTCGCGGGGGAACAGATACGCAGTATTTT
cdr3_aa: CASSLFRGGTDTQYF

d_call: .
v_call: TRBV11-3
clone_size: once
j_call: TRBJ2-4
cdr3_nt: TGTGCCAGCAGCCCCCCTGGGGCACCAAACATTCAGTACTTC
cdr3_aa: CASSPPGAPNIQYF

d_call: .
v_call: TRBV10-3
clone_size: .
j_call: TRBJ2-1
cdr3_nt: TGTGCCATCAGTCCGGGACATGTGGATGAGCAGTTCTTC
cdr3_aa: CAISPGHVDEQFF

d_call: .
v_call: TRBV7-8
clone_size: .
j_call: TRBJ1-6
cdr3_nt: TGTGCCAGCAGCTCCAGCCCGGGACACGGTGCAAATTCACCCCTCCACTTT
cdr3_aa: CASSSSPGHGANSPLHF

d_call: TRBD1
v_call: TRBV27
clone_size: .
j_call: TRBJ2-5
cdr3_nt: TGTGCCAGCAGTTCACAGACAGGGGGCAGGAGGGAGACCCAGTACTTC
cdr3_aa: CASSSQTGGRRETQYF

d_call: TRBD2
v_call: TRBV7-8
clone_size: .
j_call: TRBJ2-1
cdr3_nt: TGTGCCAGCAGCCCGGGAGCGGGAAGGAGGTACAATGAGCAGTTCTTC
cdr3_aa: CASSPGAGRRYNEQFF

d_call: TRBD1
v_call: TRBV19
clone_size: .
j_call: TRBJ1-1
cdr3_nt: TGTGCCAGTAGTATCGGACAGGGTTTGAGGAACACTGAAGCTTTCTTT
cdr3_aa: CASSIGQGLRNTEAFF

d_call: TRBD1
v_call: TRBV3-1/TRBV3-2
clone_size: .
j_call: TRBJ1-6
cdr3_nt: TGTGCCAGCAGCTTAACAACCGGGACAGGCTTTTCACCCCTCCACTTT
cdr3_aa: CASSLTTGTGFSPLHF

d_call: .
v_call: TRBV5-1
clone_size: .
j_call: TRBJ1-2
cdr3_nt: TGCGCCAGCAGCTTGGCCCAGGCGGGTGGCTATGGCTACACCTTC
cdr3_aa: CASSLAQAGGYGYTF

d_call: .
v_call: TRBV5-1
clone_size: .
j_call: TRBJ2-7
cdr3_nt: TGCGCCAGCAGCTTGATTTTGGGGGACACCACCTACGAGCAGTACTTC
cdr3_aa: CASSLILGDTTYEQYF

d_call: .
v_call: TRBV21-1
clone_size: once
j_call: TRBJ2-5
cdr3_nt: TGTGCCAGCAGCAACAGGGTTAAGACCCAGTACTTC
cdr3_aa: CASSNRVKTQYF

d_call: .
v_call: TRBV5-4
clone_size: .
j_call: TRBJ2-2
cdr3_nt: TGTGCCAGCAGCTTTGGAGGGACCGTCACCGGGGAGCTGTTTTTT
cdr3_aa: CASSFGGTVTGELFF

d_call: TRBD1
v_call: TRBV27
clone_size: .
j_call: TRBJ1-2
cdr3_nt: TGTGCCAGCCGCGGGACAGGGAGGTTCTACGGCTACACCTTC
cdr3_aa: CASRGTGRFYGYTF

d_call: TRBD2
v_call: TRBV19
clone_size: .
j_call: TRBJ2-2
cdr3_nt: TGTGCCAGTAGACTAGCGGGCCTCCCCGGGGAGCTGTTTTTT
cdr3_aa: CASRLAGLPGELFF

d_call: .
v_call: TRBV24-1
clone_size: .
j_call: TRBJ2-3
cdr3_nt: TGTGCCACCAGTGACACTAGCACAGATACGCAGTATTTT
cdr3_aa: CATSDTSTDTQYF

d_call: .
v_call: TRBV7-9
clone_size: .
j_call: TRBJ1-2
cdr3_nt: TGTGCCAGCAGCTTAGCAGAAGGGGGTTACGGCTACACCTTC
cdr3_aa: CASSLAEGGYGYTF

d_call: .
v_call: TRBV7-9
clone_size: .
j_call: TRBJ2-5
cdr3_nt: TGTGCCAGCAGCTTAGAACTTTCGCGGACCCAGTACTTC
cdr3_aa: CASSLELSRTQYF

d_call: .
v_call: TRBV18
clone_size: .
j_call: TRBJ1-1
cdr3_nt: TGTGCCAGCTCACCTTCGGCAGGGAACACTGAAGCTTTCTTT
cdr3_aa: CASSPSAGNTEAFF

d_call: .
v_call: TRBV15
clone_size: few
j_call: TRBJ2-2
cdr3_nt: TGTGCCACCAGCAGAGACTATACCGGGGAGCTGTTTTTT
cdr3_aa: CATSRDYTGELFF

d_call: .
v_call: TRBV5-4
clone_size: .
j_call: TRBJ2-1
cdr3_nt: TGTGCCAGCAGCTTGGGGGCCTATTTTGCTGAGCAGTTCTTC
cdr3_aa: CASSLGAYFAEQFF

d_call: .
v_call: TRBV6-2/TRBV6-3
clone_size: .
j_call: TRBJ2-7
cdr3_nt: TGTGCCAGCAGTTATTTACTGGCAGGGGAGCAGTACTTC
cdr3_aa: CASSYLLAGEQYF

d_call: TRBD1
v_call: TRBV6-5
clone_size: .
j_call: TRBJ2-1
cdr3_nt: TGTGCCAGCAGTAAGGGACAGTTCTCCTACAATGAGCAGTTCTTC
cdr3_aa: CASSKGQFSYNEQFF

d_call: TRBD2
v_call: TRBV4-1
clone_size: .
j_call: TRBJ2-3
cdr3_nt: TGCGCCAGCAGCCAAGATCCGGCTAGCGGGAGGGCCATGTTAGATACGCAGTATTTT
cdr3_aa: CASSQDPASGRAMLDTQYF

d_call: .
v_call: TRBV11-2
clone_size: .
j_call: TRBJ2-5
cdr3_nt: TGTGCCAGCAGCTTAGATCCGGGATCTCAAGAGACCCAGTACTTC
cdr3_aa: CASSLDPGSQETQYF

d_call: .
v_call: TRBV9
clone_size: .
j_call: TRBJ1-2
cdr3_nt: TGTGCCAGCTGGGGGCTACGTGGCTACACCTTC
cdr3_aa: CASWGLRGYTF

d_call: TRBD2
v_call: TRBV11-2
clone_size: once
j_call: TRBJ2-1
cdr3_nt: TGTGCCAGCAGCTTAGCCCGAGGCGGGAGGGTTAATGAGCAGTTCTTC
cdr3_aa: CASSLARGGRVNEQFF

d_call: TRBD1
v_call: TRBV11-3
clone_size: .
j_call: TRBJ1-1
cdr3_nt: TGTGCCAGCAGCTCTCGGACAGGAGGAGCTTTCTTT
cdr3_aa: CASSSRTGGAFF